The next 23 T cell receptor beta chains were all read from a single sample in a study of cytomegalovirus exposure and HLA in healthy donors. A multiplex PCR was run with 60 Vbeta primers and 13 Jbeta primers. Some clones are missing from TCRdb's copy, which holds only in-frame ones; the method was immunoSEQ multiplex PCR. Of 85,000 to 95,000 clones listed, 63% are singletons. The specimen sequenced was PBMCs. Every receptor here comes from a young woman in good health and CMV-seronegative.

This clone was seen more than once but under ten times. V is TRBV5-1 and J is TRBJ2-2; the D gene is possibly TRBD2 (6 bases). The length of the CDR3 is 16 residues. V was cut by 4 bases and J by 3 bases, with 16 bases left in between. Per germline, CDR1 SGHRS and CDR2 YFSETQ. CDR3 in DNA: TGCGCCAGCAGCCTCTCCGGGACTCCGGACACCGGGGAGCTGTTTTTT. This sequence encodes CASSLSGTPDTGELFF. Looking up the rest from reference TRBV5-1 and TRBJ2-2 gives the full variable domain: KAGVTQTPRYLIKTRGQQVTLSCSPISGHRSVSWYQQTPGQGLQFLFEYFSETQRNKGNFPGRFSGRQFSNSRSEMNVSTLELGDSALYLCASSLSGTPDTGELFFGEGSRLTVL.

The rearrangement uses TRBV29-1 and TRBJ2-5, with D possibly TRBD1 on 7 matching bases. V was clipped by 4 bases and J by 13 bases, with 13 bases between them. Germline V gives CDR1 SQVTM, CDR2 ANQGSEA. The CDR3 is 10 residues long. CDR3: CSVGAGQSYF. As DNA, the CDR3 is TGCAGCGTTGGGGCGGGACAGTCGTACTTC.

V usage is TRBV28 and J usage is TRBJ2-7; TRBD2 might be the D (5 bases). Germline V gene data show CDR1 as MDHEN and CDR2 as SYDVKM. Trimming stripped 7 bases from V and 0 bases from J, with 16 bases between. The CDR3 consists of 15 residues. CDR3 sequence (DNA): TGTGCCAGCATCCCCCTGAGCGGAGCCTCCTACGAGCAGTACTTC. Protein product: CASIPLSGASYEQYF.

This clone appeared many times. The genes are TRBV14 and TRBJ1-3; no definite D call. V shed 0 bases and J shed 0 bases, with 6 bases lying between them. Germline values: CDR1 SGHDN, CDR2 FVKESK. The CDR3 totals 15 residues. DNA of the CDR3: TGTGCCAGCAGCCAAGACTACAGCTCTGGAAACACCATATATTTT. Translated, it gives CASSQDYSSGNTIYF.

Only a few counts were recorded for this clone. This sample also contains other DNA sequences that code for the same CDR3. The chain recombines TRBV7-9 with TRBJ2-5; maybe TRBD2 (6 bases). CDR1 is SEHNR and CDR2 is FQNEAQ in the germline V gene (reference sequence). The CDR3 contains 13 residues. V lost 0 bases to trimming and J lost 4 bases, with 6 bases between them. The CDR3 protein is CASSLAGGETQYF. The CDR3 coding sequence is TGTGCCAGCAGCTTAGCGGGGGGAGAGACCCAGTACTTC.

The chain uses TRBV2 and TRBJ1-1, with TRBD1 as a possible D gene (5 bases). The length of the CDR3 is 14 residues. V was trimmed by 4 bases and J by 9 bases, leaving 18 bases between them. Germline CDR1 reads SNHLY; CDR2 reads FYNNEI. CDR3 sequence (DNA): TGTGCCAGCAGTGGAAACCAGGGAGGAGATAAAGCTTTCTTT. Translating gives CASSGNQGGDKAFF.

The chain combines TRBV30 with TRBJ2-7; the match to TRBD2 covers 13 bases. The germline gives CDR1 GTSNPN, CDR2 SVGIG (reference sequence). The CDR3 extends over 15 amino acids. J was trimmed by 7 bases and V by 3 bases; bases with no gene match: 9. The CDR3 DNA is TGTGCCTGGAGGAATACTGGACTAGCGGGGGTAGAGCAGTACTTC. Translated: CAWRNTGLAGVEQYF.

This clone came up a few times. Other DNA sequences in the same sample also yield this CDR3. V usage is TRBV6-5 and J usage is TRBJ2-3, with a weak D call TRBD1 (6 bases). Deletions cut 2 bases from V and 2 bases from J, with 11 bases between. The CDR3 is 15 residues long. Germline CDR1 and CDR2: MNHEY and SVGAGI. Here the CDR3 DNA reads TGTGCCAGCAGTTACAGAGGGGGACCCACAGATACGCAGTATTTT. It specifies CASSYRGGPTDTQYF.

The gene calls are TRBV6-5 and TRBJ1-2; perhaps TRBD1 as D (5 bases). Germline assignment: CDR1 MNHEY and CDR2 SVGAGI. The ends were cut back, 0 bases at V and 8 bases at J, with 13 bases in the middle. This CDR3 is built from 14 residues. CDR3 DNA: TGTGCCAGCAGTTACTCGGGGCAGGCCTGGGGCTACACCTTC. It encodes CASSYSGQAWGYTF.

The V call is TRBV9, the J call TRBJ2-5; perhaps TRBD2 as D (6 bases). Trimming cost V 1 base and J 4 bases, with 11 bases left between them. This CDR3 contains 14 residues. CDR1 is SGDLS, CDR2 YYNGEE, per germline. CDR3 sequence reads: CASSVSGTPETQYF. The CDR3 DNA sequence: TGTGCCAGCAGCGTATCAGGGACTCCAGAGACCCAGTACTTC.

This chain links TRBV7-2 with TRBJ2-5; weak D call: TRBD1 (5 bases). The CDR3 consists of 13 residues. Germline-derived CDR1 and CDR2 are SGHTA and FQGNSA. V lost 7 bases and J lost 4, with 13 bases in between. CDR3 region: CASNFRVGETQYF. The CDR3 nucleotides are TGTGCCAGCAATTTCAGGGTCGGAGAGACCCAGTACTTC.

The chain carries TRBV9 and TRBJ1-3; TRBD1 matches at 7 bases. J lost 2 bases, V lost 2 bases, and 4 bases had no gene match. The CDR3 covers 15 residues. The germline gives CDR1 SGDLS, CDR2 YYNGEE. This CDR3 reads CASSVAGGAGNTIYF. The CDR3 DNA follows: TGTGCCAGCAGCGTTGCAGGGGGTGCTGGAAACACCATATATTTT.

The table lists this clone with a few counts. Within the sample, other DNA sequences also encode this same CDR3. The J gene is TRBJ2-7, the V gene TRBV29-1; tentative D call: TRBD1 (6 bases). V was trimmed by 3 bases and J by 5 bases, leaving 8 bases between them. Germline lookup yields CDR1 SQVTM and CDR2 ANQGSEA. The length of the CDR3 is 11 residues. Written as DNA, the CDR3 is TGCAGCGTTGACAGGGGCCACGAGCAGTACTTC. This gives the protein CSVDRGHEQYF.

The chain has TRBV27 and TRBJ2-6; TRBD1 agrees at 11 bases. Looked up from germline, CDR1 is MNHEY and CDR2 is SMNVEV (reference sequence). With V trimmed by 3 bases and J by 3 bases, 13 bases remained unmatched. This CDR3 is 20 amino acids long. The CDR3 nucleotides read TGTGCCAGCAGTTTCTCTCGCATAAGGACAGGGGGCGGTGGGGCCAACGTCCTGACTTTC. It yields the protein CASSFSRIRTGGGGANVLTF.

The chain couples TRBV4-1 to TRBJ1-1; D perhaps matches TRBD1 (5 bases). The CDR3 contains 15 residues. Germline CDR1 MGHRA, CDR2 YSYEKL. Trimming removed 1 base at V and 3 bases at J, with 12 bases between. CDR3: CASSQGWGRDTEAFF. The CDR3 DNA sequence: TGCGCCAGCAGCCAAGGCTGGGGGAGGGACACTGAAGCTTTCTTT.

The chain has TRBV18 and TRBJ1-1, with D unresolved. The CDR3 totals 13 residues. The germline gives CDR1 KGHSH, CDR2 LQKENI. V lost 4 bases and J 5 bases, leaving 11 bases between the germline ends. The CDR3 loop reads CASSRSERTEAFF. Written as DNA, the CDR3 is TGTGCCAGCTCACGTTCCGAGAGGACTGAAGCTTTCTTT.

This clone was seen just once. The chain has TRBV28 and TRBJ2-3; 8 bases line up with TRBD2. This CDR3 is built from 15 residues. Germline loops: CDR1 MDHEN, CDR2 SYDVKM. V lost 2 bases to trimming and J lost 5 bases; unmatched junction nucleotides: 6. CDR3 bases: TGTGCCAGCAGTTTAGACGGGAGGGCCAGAGATACGCAGTATTTT. Its protein is CASSLDGRARDTQYF.

In its sample, this clone was seen a few times. The rearrangement uses TRBV6-7 and TRBJ1-1; no firm D call. TRBV6-7 is designated an ORF whose function remains uncertain. CDR3 size: 14 residues. V was shortened by 11 bases and J by 0 bases, with 16 bases between the two germline ends. CDR3 protein: CASLWRPMNTEAFF. The CDR3, as DNA: TGTGCCTCTCTCTGGAGGCCCATGAACACTGAAGCTTTCTTT.

The chain uses TRBV19 and TRBJ1-5; no clear D gene. V was shortened by 0 bases and J by 0 bases, with 12 bases between the two germline ends. Germline CDR1 LNHDA, CDR2 SQIVND (reference sequence). The CDR3 runs 17 residues. The CDR3 region has the DNA TGTGCCAGTAGTATAGAAATTGGACTGCATAGCAATCAGCCCCAGCATTTT. Encoded protein: CASSIEIGLHSNQPQHF.

V and J are TRBV28 and TRBJ1-1; no firm D call. Germline lookup yields CDR1 MDHEN and CDR2 SYDVKM. The CDR3 covers 11 residues. Trimming shortened V by 1 base and J by 7 bases, and 4 bases separated the two germline ends. In nucleotides, the CDR3 is TGTGCCAGCAGTTTATCCCATGAAGCTTTCTTT. Translated, it gives CASSLSHEAFF.

This clone was seen a few times. V is TRBV28 and J is TRBJ1-3, with D uncertain. The CDR3 consists of 15 residues. Trimming stripped 4 bases from V and 3 bases from J, with 13 bases between. CDR1 MDHEN and CDR2 SYDVKM come from the germline V gene. The CDR3 DNA follows: TGTGCCAGCAGTTCTCGTATTCTCCTTGGAAACACCATATATTTT. Encoded protein: CASSSRILLGNTIYF.

The chain couples TRBV5-1 to TRBJ2-1; weak D call: TRBD2 (6 bases). In germline, CDR1 is SGHRS, CDR2 YFSETQ. The CDR3 has 12 residues. V lost 0 bases to trimming and J lost 12 bases, with 10 bases between them. The CDR3 spells CASSLAGTLQFF. CDR3 sequence (DNA): TGCGCCAGCAGCTTGGCCGGGACTTTGCAGTTCTTC. The full variable domain, rest sourced from reference TRBV5-1 and TRBJ2-1, is KAGVTQTPRYLIKTRGQQVTLSCSPISGHRSVSWYQQTPGQGLQFLFEYFSETQRNKGNFPGRFSGRQFSNSRSEMNVSTLELGDSALYLCASSLAGTLQFFGPGTRLTVL.

About this clone: One end of the junction does not line up with germline, which may come from a read error. This rearrangement joins TRBV6-5 to TRBJ2-7, with TRBD1 matching 11 bases. Germline V gene lookup returns CDR1 MNHEY and CDR2 SVGAGI. The CDR3 is made up of 14 amino acids. CDR3 coding DNA: TGTGCCAGCAGTCACTCCGGGACAGGGGGCGAGCAGTACTTC. Protein product: CASSHSGTGGEQYF.